This T cell receptor beta chain appears in the sequencing data of a study of blood T cell repertoires in COVID-19. Background on the study: Sites in the United States, Italy and Spain provided acute and convalescent COVID-19 samples. The analysed material was cDNA or gDNA that came from T cells, B-cell-depleted T cells, or PBMCs.

Seattle's enrolled individuals joined amid active infection and were then monitored longitudinally. In germline, CDR1 is KGHSH, CDR2 LQKENI. CDR3 size: 12 residues. Trimming removed 5 bases at V and 2 bases at J, with 6 bases between. How the authors handled the data: For nucleated cells, counts were estimated from reference gene primer amplification. TCRdb's table, derived via immunoSEQ multiplex PCR, lists solely in-frame clones and lacks some. The V and J calls and clone size were taken over from that table, and D and trimming were inferred from the DNA. This sample carries 300,000 to 350,000 clones, around 87% of them seen once, and the ten largest clones take just under 6.5%.

V gene TRBV18 combines with J gene TRBJ2-5; no definite D call. The sample comprised peripheral blood. This receptor was obtained from a woman in her 50s with COVID-19, enrolled during active disease. The CDR3 here is CASSSIQETQYF. CDR3 nucleotides: TGTGCCAGCTCATCTATACAAGAGACCCAGTACTTC. The variable domain in full, completed from reference TRBV18 and TRBJ2-5, reads NAGVMQNPRHLVRRRGQEARLRCSPMKGHSHVYWYRQLPEEGLKFMVYLQKENIIDESGMPKERFSAEFPKEGPSILRIQQVVRGDSAAYFCASSSIQETQYFGPGTRLLVL.